This T cell receptor beta chain was sequenced during a study of shared clonotypes between healthy human individuals (dated by TCRdb to 2018 to 2020). As for the study more broadly: The cohort included three men and a couple of women between 18 and 49 years of age. Leukapheresis yielded between about 0.85 and 10 billion PBMCs per donor. To estimate repertoire size and how much clonotype sharing occurs between individuals, the study deeply sequenced the blood TCR repertoires of roughly 5 healthy adults. Libraries were prepared and TCR repertoires were sequenced by different laboratories using diverse techniques, in order to increase sequencing depth and limit assay-specific biases. For each donor, CD4 naive and CD4 memory were each run on three plates, CD8 naive on two plates, and CD8 memory on one plate.

On the study overall, not on this receptor specifically: Based on pairwise subsampling, the degree of clonotype sharing among donors was expected to be affected by sequencing depth. Rarefaction of sorted-subset datasets indicated incomplete sequencing despite the large sequencing depth. Estimated clonotype richness was generally larger for naive than for memory subsets. Sampling was restricted to blood, and TCR repertoires in tissues likely differ from the TCR repertoires found in blood. The small number of donors limited the genetic and exposure-history diversity represented. Compared with non-shared clonotypes, the clonotypes found in all four sorted-subset donors had higher generation probabilities. Sharing across a few donors was observed for about 4.8% of naive CD4, 3% to 3.5% of naive CD8, roughly 2.3% of memory CD4, and around 0.4% of memory CD8 clonotypes.

Donors were healthy HIV-negative adults with no recently reported acute infections or vaccinations. Only Caucasian adults living in Nashville, Tennessee, USA were represented among the donors. CD4+ T cells were enriched by magnetic negative selection; naive cells were then positively selected on CD45RA, and the negative fraction formed the memory subset. After blood collection by leukapheresis, PBMCs were isolated using Ficoll-Histopaque density gradient centrifugation and then cryopreserved in the vapor phase of liquid nitrogen. Analytical flow cytometry was used to check the purity and quantity of every magnetically sorted T cell population. From each sorted fraction, genomic DNA was isolated and quantified by UV absorbance on a Nanodrop 2000c. Using the deep immunoSEQ assay, TCR CDR3 regions were amplified from genomic DNA by multiplex PCR. Extracted genomic DNA from each cell subset was distributed evenly across all wells of several immunoSEQ 96-well plates, and each plate was treated as a replicate. For sorted subsets, each replicate PCR was loaded with around 220 ng genomic DNA, equivalent to 30,000 to 35,000 T cell genomes. The purified libraries were quantified using a Qubit 3.0 fluorometer, sized with a Bioanalyzer 2100, and then quantified again using the KAPA Library Quantification kit. Each immunoSEQ 96-well plate was sequenced on its own single-read 150-cycle Illumina NextSeq 550 flow cell. In the authors' own workflow: Because only junctional sequences without quality scores were contained in the immunoSEQ output, filtering matching that applied to full-length reads could not be performed. Sequences were annotated with PyIR, a Python wrapper for IgBLAST v1.9, using IMGT germline references to assign V/J genes and CDR3. Reads were removed for weak V/J assignments (E-value above 1e-6), missing CDR3, stop codons, out-of-frame junctions, or ambiguous translated residues. V3J clonotypes were defined by identical inferred V gene, J gene, and CDR3 amino acid sequence. Percentage overlap between repertoires was computed as shared unique clonotypes divided by the size of the smaller repertoire. Richness of each repertoire was evaluated using RTK rarefaction, the Chao1 estimator, and Recon v2.1 estimates of unobserved clonotypes. For all TCRbeta clonotypes obtained by the gDNA method from four donors, generation probabilities were computed with OLGA. The table comes from immuneACCESS by way of TCRdb, which keeps in-frame sequences with V and J called. Part of the clones is missing from these tables; in studies checked, under half for an unresolved V gene and the rest for unknown reasons. V, J and clone size are taken as reported in that table, and D and trimming were inferred from the DNA itself. For this sample the table gives 550,000 to 850,000 clones, of which 72% were detected only once. The top ten clones comprise under 2% of the sample.

This clone was observed at least ten times. Its antigen specificity is not known. Base qualities were left out, and no much larger clone turns up one base away. Within the sample, other DNA sequences also encode this same CDR3. The germline V gene specifies MNHEY as CDR1 and SVGAGI as CDR2. V is reduced by 2 bases and J by 3 bases, leaving a spacing of 14 bases between them. The CDR3 spans 15 residues, from the cysteine through the phenylalanine. Only CDR3 DNA remains: 45 bases, in frame from the first base. Sequenced input: memory CD4+ T cells sorted from blood. The cell subset or site label, read with the paper, signifies: CD45RA-negative fraction. Recombination connected TRBV6-5 to TRBJ2-7; TRBD2 is a possible D gene, resting on 6 matching bases. The sequence was collected from a woman aged 25-40 years in good health. The CDR3 in this case is CASSYTGGLGYEQYF. The DNA reads TGTGCCAGCAGTTACACCGGGGGTCTAGGCTACGAGCAGTACTTC.